This is a list of T cell receptor beta chains from one sample in a study of T cells in Graves' hyperthyroidism and ophthalmopathy. TCRdb processed the multiplex PCR reads anew with MiXCR; each CDR3 protein has one entry. The sample includes 500,000 to 550,000 distinct CDR3 sequences, 20% to 25% seen only once; the top ten take less than 30%. The sequencing input was blood. All receptors come from a man aged 18 to 30 with Graves' hyperthyroidism. The CDR3 runs from the conserved cysteine through the conserved F or W. The D gene is left open where the match is weak. Expanded clones get a size class; other rows say once, few or many, or leave the size out.

v_call: TRBV12-3/TRBV12-4; d_call: NA; j_call: TRBJ1-5; clone_size: NA; cdr3_nt: TGTGCCAGCAGTTTATGGGGCTACAATCATCCCCAGCATTTT; cdr3_aa: CASSLWGYNHPQHF
v_call: TRBV7-9; d_call: TRBD1; j_call: TRBJ2-7; clone_size: NA; cdr3_nt: TGTGCCAGCAGCAACCCGGGACAGGGGATGCTCGAGCAGTACTTC; cdr3_aa: CASSNPGQGMLEQYF
v_call: TRBV30; d_call: NA; j_call: TRBJ1-2; clone_size: many; cdr3_nt: TGTGCCTGGGGGTTAAGACGGGGCTATGGCTACACCTTC; cdr3_aa: CAWGLRRGYGYTF
v_call: TRBV30; d_call: NA; j_call: TRBJ2-5; clone_size: many; cdr3_nt: TGTGCCTGGAGTCATCCGGACGTCGGGGAAACCCAGTACTTC; cdr3_aa: CAWSHPDVGETQYF
v_call: TRBV30; d_call: NA; j_call: TRBJ2-2; clone_size: many; cdr3_nt: TGTGCCTGGGACCTGGGTAGCGGTAACACCGGGGAGCTGTTTTTT; cdr3_aa: CAWDLGSGNTGELFF
v_call: TRBV24-1; d_call: TRBD1; j_call: TRBJ1-2; clone_size: once; cdr3_nt: TGTGCCATCGGACAGGGCAATGGCTACACCTTC; cdr3_aa: CAIGQGNGYTF
v_call: TRBV2; d_call: TRBD1; j_call: TRBJ1-5; clone_size: few; cdr3_nt: TGTGCCAGCAGTGCGGTAGGGGGCGACCAGCCCCAGCAGTTT; cdr3_aa: CASSAVGGDQPQQF
v_call: TRBV20-1; d_call: NA; j_call: TRBJ2-5; clone_size: NA; cdr3_nt: TGCAGTGTAGTCGGAGCTAGCCAAGAGACCCAGTACTTC; cdr3_aa: CSVVGASQETQYF
v_call: TRBV3-1; d_call: NA; j_call: TRBJ2-5; clone_size: few; cdr3_nt: TGTGCCAGCAGCCAACCACACACACACCCGTACCAAGAGGCCCAGTACTTC; cdr3_aa: CASSQPHTHPYQEAQYF
v_call: TRBV28; d_call: TRBD1; j_call: TRBJ1-5; clone_size: few; cdr3_nt: TGTGCCAGCAGGTCTGGGACAGTTAGCAATCAGCCCCAGCATTTT; cdr3_aa: CASRSGTVSNQPQHF
v_call: TRBV14; d_call: NA; j_call: TRBJ2-3; clone_size: NA; cdr3_nt: TGTGCCAGCAGCCTTACAAGGACAGATACGCAGTATTTT; cdr3_aa: CASSLTRTDTQYF
v_call: TRBV4-1; d_call: NA; j_call: TRBJ1-1; clone_size: few; cdr3_nt: TGCGCCAGCAGCCAAGAAGTAGGTGAAGCTTTCTTT; cdr3_aa: CASSQEVGEAFF
v_call: TRBV28; d_call: NA; j_call: TRBJ2-7; clone_size: few; cdr3_nt: TGTGCCAGCAGACCCCTCACAGAGGGAGAAAACGAGCAGTACTTC; cdr3_aa: CASRPLTEGENEQYF
v_call: TRBV29-1; d_call: TRBD1; j_call: TRBJ2-7; clone_size: NA; cdr3_nt: TGCAGCGTTACAGGGGATTACGAGCAGTACTTC; cdr3_aa: CSVTGDYEQYF
v_call: TRBV28; d_call: TRBD1; j_call: TRBJ1-1; clone_size: many; cdr3_nt: TGTGCCAGCAGCCCTGCGTTAGGGGGCTCGAACACTGAAGCTTTCTTT; cdr3_aa: CASSPALGGSNTEAFF
v_call: TRBV7-9; d_call: NA; j_call: TRBJ2-7; clone_size: NA; cdr3_nt: TGTGCCAGCAGCCACGGGGGGGCAGGGGGCTACGAGCAGTACTTC; cdr3_aa: CASSHGGAGGYEQYF
v_call: TRBV12-3/TRBV12-4; d_call: NA; j_call: TRBJ1-5; clone_size: NA; cdr3_nt: TGTGCCAGCAGTTTTTGGGGAGATAGCAATCAGCCCCAGCATTTT; cdr3_aa: CASSFWGDSNQPQHF
v_call: TRBV15; d_call: NA; j_call: TRBJ2-2; clone_size: few; cdr3_nt: TGTGCCACCGGGAGGAACACCGGGGAGCTGTTTTTT; cdr3_aa: CATGRNTGELFF
v_call: TRBV7-8; d_call: TRBD1; j_call: TRBJ2-7; clone_size: many; cdr3_nt: TGTGCCAGCAGCTATCCGGGACAGGGGAATGAATACGAGCAGTACTTC; cdr3_aa: CASSYPGQGNEYEQYF
v_call: TRBV9; d_call: NA; j_call: TRBJ1-3; clone_size: few; cdr3_nt: TGTGCCAGCAGCGGGAGGATCGTGGGCTCTGGAAACACCATATATTTT; cdr3_aa: CASSGRIVGSGNTIYF
v_call: TRBV5-5; d_call: NA; j_call: TRBJ2-5; clone_size: NA; cdr3_nt: TGTGCCAGCAGCTTGGAGCCTCCCCCTGGGACCCAGTACTTC; cdr3_aa: CASSLEPPPGTQYF
v_call: TRBV28; d_call: NA; j_call: TRBJ2-5; clone_size: many; cdr3_nt: TGTGCCAGCAGTTTGGGTGACTCGGAGACCCAGTACTTC; cdr3_aa: CASSLGDSETQYF
v_call: TRBV19; d_call: NA; j_call: TRBJ1-5; clone_size: NA; cdr3_nt: TGTGCCAGTAGTATAGACAGCACCTATAGCAATCAGCCCCAGCATTTT; cdr3_aa: CASSIDSTYSNQPQHF
v_call: TRBV27; d_call: TRBD1; j_call: TRBJ2-7; clone_size: many; cdr3_nt: TGTGCCAGCAAGGAGGCAGGACAGGGGATATACGAGCAGTACTTC; cdr3_aa: CASKEAGQGIYEQYF
v_call: TRBV3-1; d_call: TRBD2; j_call: TRBJ2-2; clone_size: NA; cdr3_nt: TGTGCCAGCAGCACGGGACTAGCGGGACTGTTTTTT; cdr3_aa: CASSTGLAGLFF
v_call: TRBV11-2; d_call: TRBD2; j_call: TRBJ2-4; clone_size: many; cdr3_nt: TGTGCCAGCAGCTTGGATAATGCTAGCGGGGGCTCCGCTTTAGGCAACATTCAGTACTTC; cdr3_aa: CASSLDNASGGSALGNIQYF